The 19 T cell receptor beta chains given below trace back to one sample, sequenced in a study of CD8 T cells in ankylosing spondylitis. One entry per CDR3 protein, called by TCRdb with MiXCR from the 5' RACE reads. This table has 200,000 to 300,000 distinct CDR3 sequences, around 10% appearing once. Sequenced sample: blood, either unsorted or a sorted T cell fraction (not recorded which). These receptor sequences come from a male donor with ankylosing spondylitis or in good health (not recorded which).

There are a few counts of this clonotype. The chain couples TRBV24-1 to TRBJ2-1, with 8 bases lining up with TRBD1. Germline assignment: CDR1 KGHDR and CDR2 SFDVKD. J gave up 0 bases and V 4 bases, and 13 bases lay outside the gene matches. This CDR3 region has 19 residues. CDR3 sequence reads: CATSDPQIQTGGSYNEQFF. For the CDR3, the DNA is TGTGCCACCAGTGACCCCCAGATACAAACAGGGGGCTCCTACAATGAGCAGTTCTTC.

This clonotype was counted many times. This chain joins TRBV14 and TRBJ2-3; D not resolved. CDR1 and CDR2 (germline): SGHDN, FVKESK. The V and J ends lost 3 bases and 7 bases respectively, with 5 bases between them. This CDR3 contains 11 residues. For the CDR3, the DNA is TGTGCCAGCAGCCAGGAGTATACGCAGTATTTT. It is translated as CASSQEYTQYF.

This clonotype was counted many times. Relative to the germline gene, one junction end is altered; a read error may explain this. The rearrangement links TRBV5-6 to TRBJ2-7; no firm D call. This CDR3 region has 11 residues. In germline, CDR1 is SGHDT, CDR2 YYEEEE. CDR3 in amino acids: CASSSTYEQYF. The CDR3 DNA follows: TGCGCCAGCAGCTCCACCTACGAGCAGTACTTC.

This clonotype was observed many times. V gene TRBV24-1 combines with J gene TRBJ1-4; TRBD1 is a possible D gene (5 bases). The CDR3 totals 13 residues. Germline V CDR1 and CDR2: KGHDR, SFDVKD. V dropped 10 bases and J dropped 5 bases, with 13 bases sitting between them. The CDR3 coding sequence is TGTGCCACGTCCGGGACCTCCAATGAAAAACTGTTTTTT. Translating it yields CATSGTSNEKLFF.

V usage is TRBV28 and J usage is TRBJ1-2, with 10 bases lining up with TRBD1. The J segment lost 2 bases and the V segment lost 5 bases, leaving 5 bases of the junction unmatched. The CDR3 runs to 15 residues. The germline gives CDR1 MDHEN, CDR2 SYDVKM. For the CDR3, the DNA is TGTGCCAGCAGTAAGCCGGGACAGGGGAACTATGGCTACACCTTC. This translates into CASSKPGQGNYGYTF.

This clonotype was seen a few times. The chain joins TRBV9 to TRBJ2-6; possible D gene TRBD1, 5 bases. The V end lost 4 bases, the J end lost 0 bases, and 17 bases lay between the germline ends. Germline V gene data show CDR1 as SGDLS and CDR2 as YYNGEE. The CDR3 runs 18 residues. This CDR3 is CASSPGFVGGSGANVLTF. The CDR3 DNA sequence: TGTGCCAGCAGCCCAGGGTTTGTTGGCGGCTCTGGGGCCAACGTCCTGACTTTC.

This clonotype was recorded at least ten times. The chain uses TRBV27 and TRBJ2-1, with TRBD1 identical over 7 bases. Germline CDR1 and CDR2: MNHEY and SMNVEV (reference sequence). V lost 3 bases and J lost 7; bases outside the gene matches: 6. The CDR3 loop spans 14 amino acids. CDR3 sequence: CASSFLLQGNEQFF. CDR3 coding DNA: TGTGCCAGCAGTTTTTTACTACAGGGGAATGAGCAGTTCTTC.

This clonotype has only a few counts. The rearrangement links TRBV9 to TRBJ1-2, with D possibly matching TRBD1 (5 bases). Trimming removed 0 bases at V and 6 bases at J, with 18 bases between. This CDR3 is built from 16 residues. Germline CDR1 and CDR2: SGDLS and YYNGEE. CDR3 amino acids: CASSVDRGGRDDGYTF. In DNA, the CDR3 is TGTGCCAGCAGCGTAGATAGAGGCGGCAGGGACGATGGCTACACCTTC.

This clonotype has a count of ten or more. The genes are TRBV4-2 and TRBJ2-7; D is perhaps TRBD1 (5 bases). With 5 bases removed from V and 1 base from J, the gap between germline ends came to 15 bases. CDR1 is LGHNA and CDR2 is YNFKEQ in the germline V gene. This CDR3 is 15 amino acids long. The chain's CDR3 is CASSEPREPSYEQYF. CDR3 nucleotide sequence: TGTGCCAGCAGCGAACCCAGGGAACCATCCTACGAGCAGTACTTC.

This clonotype was seen ten or more times. The gene calls are TRBV28 and TRBJ1-1, with 7 bases identical to TRBD1. This CDR3 is built from 15 residues. Germline-derived CDR1 and CDR2 are MDHEN and SYDVKM. The J segment lost 1 base and the V segment lost 4 bases, leaving 6 bases of the junction unmatched. CDR3: CASSYETGANTEAFF. DNA for the CDR3: TGTGCCAGCAGTTACGAAACAGGGGCGAACACTGAAGCTTTCTTT.

In this sample, this clonotype turned up many times. This chain links TRBV5-1 with TRBJ1-1; no clear D. The CDR3 runs to 15 residues. Germline loops: CDR1 SGHRS, CDR2 YFSETQ. V lost 0 bases, J lost 0 bases, and 9 bases lay in between. CDR3 coding DNA: TGCGCCAGCAGCTTGGAGAGCAGGATGAACACTGAAGCTTTCTTT. Translated, it gives CASSLESRMNTEAFF. Looking up the rest from reference TRBV5-1 and TRBJ1-1 gives the full variable domain: KAGVTQTPRYLIKTRGQQVTLSCSPISGHRSVSWYQQTPGQGLQFLFEYFSETQRNKGNFPGRFSGRQFSNSRSEMNVSTLELGDSALYLCASSLESRMNTEAFFGQGTRLTVV.

Many counts were recorded for this clonotype. The V and J genes are TRBV5-1 and TRBJ2-7; TRBD2 is a possible D gene (7 bases). Germline V lookup: CDR1 SGHRS, CDR2 YFSETQ. The CDR3 has 14 amino acids. V lost 3 bases and J lost 2, with 12 bases in between. The CDR3: CASSWGGTTYEQYF. The DNA of the CDR3 is TGCGCCAGCAGCTGGGGGGGGACAACCTACGAGCAGTACTTC. Looking up the rest from reference TRBV5-1 and TRBJ2-7 gives the full variable domain: KAGVTQTPRYLIKTRGQQVTLSCSPISGHRSVSWYQQTPGQGLQFLFEYFSETQRNKGNFPGRFSGRQFSNSRSEMNVSTLELGDSALYLCASSWGGTTYEQYFGPGTRLTVT.

The sample holds many counts of this clonotype. The chain joins TRBV5-1 to TRBJ2-5; no clear D gene. Germline assignment: CDR1 SGHRS and CDR2 YFSETQ. This CDR3 comprises 13 residues. The ends were cut back, 5 bases at V and 0 bases at J, with 8 bases in the middle. The CDR3 DNA follows: TGCGCCAGCAGATTCCGGAACCAAGAGACCCAGTACTTC. It yields the protein CASRFRNQETQYF.

This clonotype occurred many times. The CDR3 sequence is CASRTRLAGNIQYF. For the CDR3, the DNA is TGTGCCAGCCGAACTCGACTAGCCGGAAACATTCAGTACTTC. The rearrangement links TRBV6-5 to TRBJ2-4, with TRBD2 matching 7 bases. Trimming removed 8 bases from V and 6 bases from J; junction bases left unmatched: 10. CDR1 MNHEY and CDR2 SVGAGI come from the germline V gene. This CDR3 has 14 residues.

On this clonotype itself: Since a much larger clone is just one base distant, this may be a read error. The chain recombines TRBV5-1 with TRBJ1-1, with a tentative D call TRBD1 (5 bases). The CDR3 spans 12 residues. The germline V gene has CDR1 SGHRS and CDR2 YFSETQ. Trimming removed 4 bases from V and 4 bases from J, with 8 bases in between. CDR3 in amino acids: CASSRGSTEAFF. CDR3 bases: TGCGCCAGCAGCCGGGGGTCCACTGAAGCTTTCTTT.

This clonotype was detected many times. The chain is built from TRBV5-1 and TRBJ1-1; a weak D match, TRBD1 (5 bases). The ends were cut back, 0 bases at V and 3 bases at J, with 9 bases in the middle. The CDR3 loop spans 14 amino acids. Per germline, CDR1 SGHRS and CDR2 YFSETQ. CDR3 loop: CASSLGQLDTEAFF. DNA of the CDR3: TGCGCCAGCAGCTTGGGACAGCTGGACACTGAAGCTTTCTTT.

This clonotype appeared a few times. The chain recombines TRBV19 with TRBJ2-3; D is possibly TRBD2 (6 bases). V gave up 5 bases and J gave up 4 bases, with 13 bases separating them. This CDR3 is 14 amino acids long. Germline CDR1 and CDR2: LNHDA and SQIVND (reference sequence). CDR3 region: CASSATGAADTQYF. Written as DNA, the CDR3 is TGTGCCAGTAGTGCTACGGGAGCAGCAGATACGCAGTATTTT.

At least ten counts were recorded for this clonotype. The V and J genes are TRBV12-3 or TRBV12-4 and TRBJ2-3; D might be TRBD1 or TRBD2, each matching 6 bases. This CDR3 contains 14 residues. V was cut by 6 bases and J by 4 bases, with 14 bases left in between. The CDR3 DNA follows: TGTGCCAGCAGAATAGGGGGAGGCCCAGATACGCAGTATTTT. Protein sequence: CASRIGGGPDTQYF.

This clonotype has at least ten counts. The rearrangement links TRBV5-1 to TRBJ2-3; TRBD2 matches at 7 bases. Trimming at V came to 1 base and at J to 4 bases, leaving 6 bases not matched to a gene. The CDR3 runs 15 residues. The germline V gene encodes CDR1 SGHRS and CDR2 YFSETQ. This CDR3 reads CASSLTGLVADTQYF. The CDR3 DNA sequence: TGCGCCAGCAGCTTGACAGGACTAGTGGCAGATACGCAGTATTTT.